These 3 T cell receptor beta chains were sequenced from one sample in a study of CD8+CD57+ T cells in acquired aplastic anemia. Using genomic DNA as the template, TCR beta VDJ and CDR3 profiling was carried out. TCRdb itself ran the reads through MiXCR, one entry per CDR3 protein. The sample yields about 130,000 distinct CDR3 sequences, 48% seen once. The specimen was sorted CD4+, CD8+, or CD8+CD57+ T cells (not recorded which) from PBMCs. These receptors originate from a human donor in good health, serving as a control.

This clonotype is a singleton in its sample. The chain couples TRBV19 to TRBJ1-2, with D hard to call. From germline, CDR1 is LNHDA and CDR2 SQIVND (reference sequence). V was clipped by 6 bases and J by 3 bases, with 2 bases between them. The CDR3 extends over 10 amino acids. CDR3 sequence (DNA): TGTGCCAGTAGAGACTATGGCTACACCTTC. Its translation: CASRDYGYTF.

This clonotype was counted ten times or more. The chain links TRBV7-2 to TRBJ2-2; possible D gene TRBD1, 5 bases. This CDR3 has 14 amino acids. V was pared by 4 bases and J by 5 bases, with 11 bases between. The germline V gene has CDR1 SGHTA and CDR2 FQGNSA. As DNA, the CDR3 is TGTGCCAGCAGCTCACAGGTTTCTACCGGGGAGCTGTTTTTT. Its protein product is CASSSQVSTGELFF.

This clonotype was picked up many times. The CDR3 reads CSAGGYANTEAFF. The CDR3 bases are TGCAGTGCCGGAGGTTACGCTAACACTGAAGCTTTCTTT. This sequence joins TRBV20-1 and TRBJ1-1, with D hard to call. CDR1 DFQATT and CDR2 SNEGSKA come from the germline V gene (reference sequence). V was pared by 6 bases and J by 2 bases, with 13 bases between. The CDR3 sequence is 13 residues long.